This T cell receptor beta chain was sequenced in a study of tumor-infiltrating lymphocytes in localized non-small cell lung cancer. Study-wide context: Patients included smokers and never-smokers with various histologies, some sampled after neoadjuvant chemotherapy. Tumor tissue and non-adjacent uninvolved lung came from each patient.

Sequenced by immunoSEQ multiplex PCR; TCRdb stores in-frame clones only, minus some. The sample has 9,200 or so clones, approximately 84% seen once. Germline V gene lookup returns CDR1 SGHTA and CDR2 FQGNSA. V gave up 8 bases and J gave up 7 bases, with 26 bases separating them. The CDR3 is 16 residues long. Sequenced sample: uninvolved lung tissue not adjacent to the tumor. The TCR was taken from a human donor with non-small cell lung cancer. The chain recombines TRBV7-2 with TRBJ1-2, with D maybe TRBD1 (5 bases). As DNA, the CDR3 is TGTGCCAGCTCTGCTAACCAGGCCGGGACGCTAATTGGCTACACCTTC. This encodes CASSANQAGTLIGYTF.